These 3 T cell receptor beta chains share one sample of origin, sequenced in a study of cytomegalovirus exposure and HLA in healthy donors. The study ran its PCR with 60 Vbeta and 13 Jbeta primers. The assay was immunoSEQ multiplex PCR, and TCRdb's table has in-frame clones only and misses some. The table shows 200,000 to 250,000 clones, with approximately 80% occurring only once. The sequencing sample was made of PBMCs. The receptors originated from a man aged 30 to 39 in good health and CMV-seronegative.

The chain couples TRBV4-1 to TRBJ1-4; 8 bases fit TRBD1. The ends lost 3 bases at V and 7 bases at J; junction bases unmatched: 7. The CDR3 has 15 residues. Germline CDR1 MGHRA, CDR2 YSYEKL. CDR3 nucleotide sequence: TGCGCCAGCAGCCACCCCGACAGGGGAGGTGAAAAACTGTTTTTT. Protein product: CASSHPDRGGEKLFF.

The chain links TRBV27 to TRBJ1-4; no firm D call. The V and J ends lost 0 bases and 9 bases respectively, with 8 bases between them. Per germline, CDR1 MNHEY and CDR2 SMNVEV (reference sequence). The CDR3 is made up of 13 amino acids. As DNA, the CDR3 is TGTGCCAGCAGTTTATCTCCCCAGAAAAAACTGTTTTTT. Residues: CASSLSPQKKLFF.

The CDR3 loop reads CASSLGLLSTDTQYF. CDR3 in DNA: TGTGCCAGCAGCTTGGGACTTCTTAGCACAGATACGCAGTATTTT. The chain combines TRBV7-2 with TRBJ2-3; TRBD2 might be the D (6 bases). Germline V CDR1 and CDR2: SGHTA, FQGNSA. This CDR3 has 15 residues. Trimming cost V 3 bases and J 0 bases, with 10 bases left between them.